This T cell receptor beta chain was observed in a study of Tregs in tolerant kidney transplant recipients. Background on the study: Sorting of CD4+CD25+CD127- cells followed approximately three-day belatacept mixed lymphocyte reactions, sometimes with roughly five-day graft donor restimulation. General study findings and limits: Biological reproducibility was not directly addressed in this study.

The J segment lost 4 bases and the V segment lost 5 bases, leaving 10 bases of the junction unmatched. The CDR3 totals 15 residues. Germline V gene data show CDR1 as SGHNT and CDR2 as YYREEE (reference sequence). As to this clone: What it binds is not known.

The method was immunoSEQ multiplex PCR; TCRdb's version includes in-frame clones alone and lacks a portion of them. Counted here are roughly 19,000 clones, about two thirds occurring once; the ten biggest clones make up nearly 3.5%. This clonotype was obtained from a human donor in good health. The chain employs TRBV5-4 and TRBJ2-3; 7 bases are shared with TRBD2. Sequencing used Tregs from blood cultured with allogeneic cells. The CDR3 nucleotides are TGTGCCAGCAGTGCGAGCAGGACTAGTGCAGATACGCAGTATTTT. As protein: CASSASRTSADTQYF.